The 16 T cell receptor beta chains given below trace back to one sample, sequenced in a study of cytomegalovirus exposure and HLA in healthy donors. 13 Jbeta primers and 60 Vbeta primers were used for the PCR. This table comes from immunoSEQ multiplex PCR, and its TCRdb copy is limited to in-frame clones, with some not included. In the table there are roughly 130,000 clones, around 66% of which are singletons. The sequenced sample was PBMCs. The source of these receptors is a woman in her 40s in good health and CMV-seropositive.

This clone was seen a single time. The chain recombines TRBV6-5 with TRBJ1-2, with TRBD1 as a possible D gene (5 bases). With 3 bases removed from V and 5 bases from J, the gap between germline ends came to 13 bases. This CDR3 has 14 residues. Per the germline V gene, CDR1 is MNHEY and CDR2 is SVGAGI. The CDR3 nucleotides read TGTGCCAGCAGTTATAAAGGGGCGGAGTATGGCTACACCTTC. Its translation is CASSYKGAEYGYTF.

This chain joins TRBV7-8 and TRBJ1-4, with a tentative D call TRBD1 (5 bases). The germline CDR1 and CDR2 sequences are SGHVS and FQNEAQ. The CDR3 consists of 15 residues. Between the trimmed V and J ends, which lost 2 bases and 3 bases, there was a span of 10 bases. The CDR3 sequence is CASSLLGVANEKLFF. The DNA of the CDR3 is TGTGCCAGCAGCTTACTAGGGGTGGCTAATGAAAAACTGTTTTTT.

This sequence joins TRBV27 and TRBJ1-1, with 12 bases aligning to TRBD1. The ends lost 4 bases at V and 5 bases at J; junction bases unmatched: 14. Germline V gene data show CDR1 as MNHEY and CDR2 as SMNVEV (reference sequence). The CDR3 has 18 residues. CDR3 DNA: TGTGCCAGCAGTTCGAACTCCGGGACAGGGGGCGATTGGACTGAAGCTTTCTTT. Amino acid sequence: CASSSNSGTGGDWTEAFF.

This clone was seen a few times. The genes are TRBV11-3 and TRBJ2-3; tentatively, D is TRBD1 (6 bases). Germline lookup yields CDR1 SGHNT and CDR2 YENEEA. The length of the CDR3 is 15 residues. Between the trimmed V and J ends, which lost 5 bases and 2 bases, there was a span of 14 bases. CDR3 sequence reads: CASSLGDTSTDTQYF. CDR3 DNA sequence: TGTGCCAGCAGCCTGGGGGACACTTCCACAGATACGCAGTATTTT.

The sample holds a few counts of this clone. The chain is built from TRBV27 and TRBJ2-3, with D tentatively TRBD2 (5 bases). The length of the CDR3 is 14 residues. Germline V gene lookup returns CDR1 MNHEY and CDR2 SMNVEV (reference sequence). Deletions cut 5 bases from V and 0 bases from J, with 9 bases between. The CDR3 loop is CASSTPGSTDTQYF. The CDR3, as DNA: TGTGCCAGCAGTACGCCGGGGAGCACAGATACGCAGTATTTT.

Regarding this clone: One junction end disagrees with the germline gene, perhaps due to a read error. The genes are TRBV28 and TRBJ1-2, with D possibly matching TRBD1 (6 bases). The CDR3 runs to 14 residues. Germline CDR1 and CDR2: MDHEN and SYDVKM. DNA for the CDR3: TGTGCCAGCAGGCTCAGGACAGTCGACTATGGCTACCCCTTC. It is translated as CASRLRTVDYGYPF.

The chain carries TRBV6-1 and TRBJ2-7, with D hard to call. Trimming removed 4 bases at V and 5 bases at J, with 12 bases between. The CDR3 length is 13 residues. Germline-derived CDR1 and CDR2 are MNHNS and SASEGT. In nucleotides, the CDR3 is TGTGCCAGCAGTGGGGCTCCACCCGACGAGCAGTACTTC. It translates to CASSGAPPDEQYF.

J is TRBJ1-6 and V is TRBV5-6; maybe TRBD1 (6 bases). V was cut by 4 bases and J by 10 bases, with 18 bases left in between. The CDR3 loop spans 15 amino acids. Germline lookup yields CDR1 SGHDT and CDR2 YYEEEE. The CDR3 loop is CASSAYRVRWSPLHF. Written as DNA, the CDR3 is TGTGCCAGCAGCGCTTACAGGGTACGTTGGTCACCCCTCCACTTT.

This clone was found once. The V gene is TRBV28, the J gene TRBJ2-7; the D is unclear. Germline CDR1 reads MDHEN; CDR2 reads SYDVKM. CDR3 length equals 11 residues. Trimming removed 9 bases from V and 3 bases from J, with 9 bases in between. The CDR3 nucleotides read TGTGCCAGTGCAGGCTACTACGAGCAGTACTTC. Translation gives CASAGYYEQYF.

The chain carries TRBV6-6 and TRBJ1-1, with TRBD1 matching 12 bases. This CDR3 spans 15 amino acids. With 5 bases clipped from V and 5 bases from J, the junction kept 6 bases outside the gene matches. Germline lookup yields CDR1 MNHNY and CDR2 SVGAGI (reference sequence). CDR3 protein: CASSDQGQGATEAFF. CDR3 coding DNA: TGTGCCAGCAGTGACCAGGGACAGGGGGCTACTGAAGCTTTCTTT.

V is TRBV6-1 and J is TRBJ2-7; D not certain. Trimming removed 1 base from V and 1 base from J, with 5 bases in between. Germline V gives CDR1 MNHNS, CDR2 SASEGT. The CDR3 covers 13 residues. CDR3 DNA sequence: TGTGCCAGCAGTGAAGTCCCTTCCTACGAGCAGTACTTC. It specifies CASSEVPSYEQYF.

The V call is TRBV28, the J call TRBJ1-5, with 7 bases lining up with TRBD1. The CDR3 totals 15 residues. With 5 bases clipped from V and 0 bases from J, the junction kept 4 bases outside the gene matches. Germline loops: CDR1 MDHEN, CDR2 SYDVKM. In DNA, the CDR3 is TGTGCCAGCAGTGGGACAGAGTATAGCAATCAGCCCCAGCATTTT. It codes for CASSGTEYSNQPQHF. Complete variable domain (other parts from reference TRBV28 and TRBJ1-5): DVKVTQSSRYLVKRTGEKVFLECVQDMDHENMFWYRQDPGLGLRLIYFSYDVKMKEKGDIPEGYSVSREKKERFSLILESASTNQTSMYLCASSGTEYSNQPQHFGDGTRLSIL.

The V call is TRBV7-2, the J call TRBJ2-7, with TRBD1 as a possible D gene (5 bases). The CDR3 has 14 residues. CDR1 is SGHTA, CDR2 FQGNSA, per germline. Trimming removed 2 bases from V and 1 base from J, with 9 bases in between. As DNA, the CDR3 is TGTGCCAGCAGCTTAATGACAGAGTCCTACGAGCAGTACTTC. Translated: CASSLMTESYEQYF.

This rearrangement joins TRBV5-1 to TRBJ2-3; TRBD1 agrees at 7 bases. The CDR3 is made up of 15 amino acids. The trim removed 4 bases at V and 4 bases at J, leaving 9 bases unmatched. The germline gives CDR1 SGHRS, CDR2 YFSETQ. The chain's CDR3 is CASSTQLQGPDTQYF. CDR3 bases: TGCGCCAGCAGCACCCAACTACAGGGGCCAGATACGCAGTATTTT.

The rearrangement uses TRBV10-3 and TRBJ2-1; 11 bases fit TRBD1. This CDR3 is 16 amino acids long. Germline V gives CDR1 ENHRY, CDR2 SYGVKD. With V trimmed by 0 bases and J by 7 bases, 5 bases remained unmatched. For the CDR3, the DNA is TGTGCCATCAGTGAGTCGAGAGGGGACAGGGGGAATGAGCAGTTCTTC. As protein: CAISESRGDRGNEQFF.

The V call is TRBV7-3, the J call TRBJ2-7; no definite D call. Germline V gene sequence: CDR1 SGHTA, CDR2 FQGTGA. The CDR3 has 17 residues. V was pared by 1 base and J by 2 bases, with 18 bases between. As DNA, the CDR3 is TGTGCCAGCAGCTTAATCGCGTGGTCGTCGATAACCTACGAGCAGTACTTC. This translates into CASSLIAWSSITYEQYF.